These 16 T cell receptor beta chains originate from one sample sequenced in a study of blood T cell repertoires in COVID-19. The assay was immunoSEQ multiplex PCR, and TCRdb's table has in-frame clones only and misses some. The repertoire includes some 410,000 clones, more than 75% of them detected once, and 0.97% sits in the top ten. The sample consisted of PBMCs or T cells enriched from blood (not recorded which). The receptors shown here come from a woman younger than 45 with acute COVID-19.

J is TRBJ2-7 and V is TRBV27, with 7 bases identical to TRBD2. Germline lookup yields CDR1 MNHEY and CDR2 SMNVEV (reference sequence). V shed 6 bases and J 0 bases; nucleotides not matched to a gene: 5. This CDR3 contains 14 residues. For the CDR3, the DNA is TGTGCCAGCAGCCCCGGGAGGAGCTCCTACGAGCAGTACTTC. Protein product: CASSPGRSSYEQYF.

This clone was counted a few times. The gene calls are TRBV24-1 and TRBJ1-1; 9 nucleotides match TRBD1. With 3 bases clipped from V and 8 bases from J, the junction kept 3 bases outside the gene matches. This CDR3 is 13 amino acids long. CDR1 is KGHDR and CDR2 is SFDVKD in the germline V gene. Written as DNA, the CDR3 is TGTGCCACCAGTGATGGAGGACAGGGGGAAGCTTTCTTT. Amino acid sequence: CATSDGGQGEAFF.

This sequence joins TRBV27 and TRBJ1-6, with D tentatively TRBD1 (5 bases). Germline lookup yields CDR1 MNHEY and CDR2 SMNVEV (reference sequence). Trimming took off 3 bases at V and 6 bases at J, with 9 bases between the two ends. The length of the CDR3 is 14 residues. CDR3 DNA sequence: TGTGCCAGCAGTTTTCCAGGGATTAATTCACCCCTCCACTTT. As protein: CASSFPGINSPLHF.

The gene calls are TRBV9 and TRBJ1-3; D not resolved. V lost 2 bases, J lost 4 bases, and 7 bases lay in between. Germline V CDR1 and CDR2: SGDLS, YYNGEE. This CDR3 is built from 13 residues. CDR3 in amino acids: CASSVRQGNTIYF. Written as DNA, the CDR3 is TGTGCCAGCAGCGTGCGGCAAGGAAACACCATATATTTT.

The chain has TRBV5-1 and TRBJ2-4; D possibly corresponds to TRBD1 (6 bases). The V end lost 2 bases, the J end lost 6 bases, and 21 bases lay between the germline ends. Per germline, CDR1 SGHRS and CDR2 YFSETQ. This CDR3 spans 17 amino acids. The DNA for the CDR3 is TGCGCCAGCAGCTTAGCAGGGGCGATGAGCCGGGGAAACATTCAGTACTTC. As protein: CASSLAGAMSRGNIQYF.

CDR3 protein: CASLDRETDTQYF. The CDR3 region has the DNA TGCGCCAGTCTCGACAGGGAAACAGATACGCAGTATTTT. The genes are TRBV10-2 and TRBJ2-3, with 7 bases that match TRBD1. The V segment lost 9 bases and the J segment 3 bases; nucleotides outside the gene matches: 6. Germline assignment: CDR1 WSHSY and CDR2 SAAADI. The CDR3 totals 13 residues.

V and J are TRBV10-1 and TRBJ2-7; weak D call: TRBD2 (5 bases). There are 10 residues in the CDR3. The germline V and J ends were trimmed by 9 bases and 7 bases, with 10 bases remaining between them. CDR1 WNHNN and CDR2 SYGVQD come from the germline V gene (reference sequence). CDR3 protein: CARSRREQYF. The CDR3 nucleotides are TGCGCCAGAAGCAGGAGGGAGCAGTACTTC.

The chain combines TRBV3-1 (or the pseudogene TRBV3-2) with TRBJ1-1; 7 positions agree with TRBD1. Germline lookup yields CDR1 LGHDT and CDR2 YNNKEL (reference sequence). V dropped 4 bases and J dropped 0; count of bases not matched to a gene: 8. The CDR3 sequence is 16 residues long. The CDR3 DNA follows: TGTGCCAGCAGCCTTGGGACAGTAAACATGAACACTGAAGCTTTCTTT. Protein: CASSLGTVNMNTEAFF.

The CDR3 is CASSEDRGGADTQYF. The DNA for the CDR3 is TGTGCCAGCAGCGAGGACAGGGGAGGCGCAGATACGCAGTATTTT. V gene TRBV9 combines with J gene TRBJ2-3; 9 bases are shared with TRBD1. Germline values: CDR1 SGDLS, CDR2 YYNGEE. CDR3 length: 15 amino acids. J lost 4 bases, V lost 3 bases, and 6 bases had no gene match.

This chain joins TRBV6-2 or TRBV6-3 and TRBJ1-3; no clear D gene. The germline CDR1 and CDR2 sequences are MNHEY and SVGEGT. The CDR3 is made up of 17 amino acids. Trimming shortened V by 2 bases and J by 2 bases, and 16 bases separated the two germline ends. The CDR3 DNA sequence: TGTGCCAGCAGTTACACCTACCTACAGAAGACTGGAAACACCATATATTTT. Protein product: CASSYTYLQKTGNTIYF.

The gene calls are TRBV6-5 and TRBJ1-2; 9 nucleotides align to TRBD1. Looked up from germline, CDR1 is MNHEY and CDR2 is SVGAGI. Unmatched junction bases numbered 4, after V lost 0 bases and J lost 8 bases. The CDR3 is 14 residues long. The CDR3 loop is CASSYSGQGKGYTF. DNA for the CDR3: TGTGCCAGCAGTTACTCCGGACAGGGGAAAGGCTACACCTTC.

The chain has TRBV11-3 and TRBJ2-3; TRBD2 agrees at 8 bases. The J segment lost 2 bases and the V segment lost 1 base, leaving 2 bases of the junction unmatched. This CDR3 has 15 amino acids. Germline V gene sequence: CDR1 SGHNT, CDR2 YENEEA. The CDR3 region has the DNA TGTGCCAGCAGCTTAGGGCGGGGGGACACAGATACGCAGTATTTT. It codes for CASSLGRGDTDTQYF.

The V gene is TRBV4-1, the J gene TRBJ1-5; no clear D. CDR1 MGHRA and CDR2 YSYEKL come from the germline V gene. Trimming left V 0 bases short and J 3 bases short, with 9 bases between. The CDR3 sequence is 15 residues long. The CDR3 reads CASSQDPGFNQPQHF. The CDR3 region has the DNA TGCGCCAGCAGCCAAGATCCGGGGTTCAATCAGCCCCAGCATTTT.

This chain connects TRBV5-1 to TRBJ1-1, with 11 bases fitting TRBD1. The CDR3 totals 17 residues. The trim removed 0 bases at V and 6 bases at J, leaving 10 bases unmatched. CDR1 and CDR2 (germline): SGHRS, YFSETQ. The CDR3 sequence is CASSLEWTGGAEAEAFF. The CDR3 region has the DNA TGCGCCAGCAGCTTGGAATGGACAGGGGGCGCTGAGGCTGAAGCTTTCTTT.

This clone was counted at least ten times. The chain employs TRBV28 and TRBJ2-5, with 8 bases that match TRBD2. This CDR3 contains 17 residues. Trimming cost V 6 bases and J 1 base; bases outside gene matches: 13. Germline CDR1 is MDHEN and CDR2 is SYDVKM. The CDR3 DNA reads as TGTGCCAGCAGCCTAAGCCGGACTAGCACCTCCCAAGAGACCCAGTACTTC. Translating it yields CASSLSRTSTSQETQYF.

The chain is built from TRBV4-1 and TRBJ1-1; no clear D gene. The CDR3 is 14 residues long. Trimming removed 1 base from V and 3 bases from J, with 9 bases in between. Germline V gene data show CDR1 as MGHRA and CDR2 as YSYEKL. In DNA, the CDR3 is TGCGCCAGCAGCCAAGTAGAAGATTACACTGAAGCTTTCTTT. It codes for CASSQVEDYTEAFF.